This TCR beta chain was captured by sequencing in a study of blood T cells in healthy people across ages. Points from the study as a whole: Observed TCR beta diversity per million T cells went down as age went up. This fall followed a roughly linear course with age. Unsorted PBMC material precluded a definitive naive versus antigen-experienced comparison. Any changes in expanded clonotypes were possibly confounded, as donor CMV status remained unknown.

CDR3 length: 14 amino acids. The J segment lost 6 bases and the V segment lost 0 bases, leaving 2 bases of the junction unmatched. Per the germline V gene, CDR1 is MNHNY and CDR2 is SVGAGI (reference sequence). Sample-barcoded 5' priming and a J-beta primer mix drove a second PCR of about 6 to 11 cycles. Each of the cDNA molecules was tagged by a template-switch adaptor with 12 random nucleotides. From the 5' RACE reads, TCRdb called clonotypes with MiXCR, one entry per CDR3 protein. The table has about 1.4 million distinct CDR3 sequences, approximately 63% seen once. In regard to this clonotype: The antigen remains unidentified.

Source material: blood. This clonotype was sampled from a man between 18 and 35 years old in good health. The rearrangement uses TRBV6-6 and TRBJ2-1; TRBD1 agrees at 7 bases. The CDR3 here is CASSYSRQGNEQFF. CDR3 coding DNA: TGTGCCAGCAGTTACTCGAGACAGGGCAATGAGCAGTTCTTC.